This entry features one T cell receptor (beta chain) sequence. This sample is part of a study of cytomegalovirus exposure and HLA in healthy donors. The repertoire was sequenced with immunoSEQ multiplex PCR; TCRdb's copy has only in-frame clones and lacks some. The repertoire holds some 130,000 clones, with approximately 88% as singletons. Germline CDR1 SGDLS, CDR2 YYNGEE. V trimming: 3 bases; J trimming: 7 bases; junction bases outside the gene matches: 6. CDR3 length: 14 residues. These donors were members of the approximately 120-subject validation cohort, a group separate from the approximately 670-subject first cohort.

The sequencing sample was made of PBMCs. The V call is TRBV9, the J call TRBJ2-2, with TRBD1 matching over 7 bases. The clonotype originates from a woman under 30 in good health and CMV-seropositive. CDR3 in DNA: TGTGCCAGCAGCGCGGACAGGATGGGCGGGGAGCTGTTTTTT. This encodes CASSADRMGGELFF.